Only a few counts were recorded for the clone carrying this TCR beta chain. This sample was taken from a study of blood T cell repertoires in COVID-19. Using immunoSEQ multiplex PCR, the repertoire was profiled, and TCRdb retains in-frame clones only, with some absent. Of tens of thousands of clones listed, around 87% are singletons. The sequence was obtained from a human donor with acute or convalescent COVID-19. The donor label of this sample is uncertain. The sample comprised peripheral blood.

The CDR3: CASSYGTGGPGNTIYF. CDR3 coding DNA: TGTGCCAGCAGCTACGGGACAGGGGGCCCGGGAAACACCATATATTTT. The chain links TRBV7-6 to TRBJ1-3, with TRBD1 matching over 12 bases. The CDR3 is 16 amino acids. V lost 4 bases to trimming and J lost 4 bases; unmatched junction nucleotides: 5. The germline gives CDR1 SGHVS, CDR2 FNYEAQ.